This is a list of T cell receptor beta chains from one sample in a study of T-cell memory formation after mild COVID-19. Using its own MiXCR run on the 5' RACE reads, TCRdb lists one record per CDR3 protein. The data show more than 350,000 distinct CDR3 sequences, approximately 15% seen once. Material for sequencing was PBMCs or a T cell subset sorted from them (not recorded which). These receptors all stem from a man between 18 and 29 years old who had mild COVID-19 (a few samples of this study predate the infection). Cell type and time point are not known. The CDR3 runs from the conserved cysteine through the conserved F or W. The D gene is left open where the match is weak. Clone size is shown for a subset of rows, as once, few, many or a class of expanded clone.

CDR3nt,CDR3aa,v_gene,abundance,j_gene,d_gene
TGTGCCAGCAGTGAAAGCGGGGGGGCCACAGATACGCAGTATTTT,CASSESGGATDTQYF,TRBV6-4,many,TRBJ2-3,TRBD2
TGTGCCACCTCATACGGGGGGTATGACACCTTC,CATSYGGYDTF,TRBV2,few,TRBJ1-2,.
TGTGCCAGCTCACCGCTGGGACAGGGCCCAGCCAAAAACATTCAGTACTTC,CASSPLGQGPAKNIQYF,TRBV18,few,TRBJ2-4,TRBD1
TGCGCCAGCAGCCATGATAGCTGGAGGTCCTACGAGCAGTACTTC,CASSHDSWRSYEQYF,TRBV4-1,few,TRBJ2-7,.
TGTGCCAGCAGCTTTTATGGCGGGGCCGAGCAGTTCTTC,CASSFYGGAEQFF,TRBV5-4,.,TRBJ2-1,.
TGTGCCACGGGACAGGGGAGCACCGGGGAGCTGTTTTTT,CATGQGSTGELFF,TRBV24-1,.,TRBJ2-2,TRBD1
TGCAGCGTCGGACAGGGAGATCAGCCCCAGCATTTT,CSVGQGDQPQHF,TRBV20-1,few,TRBJ1-5,TRBD1
TGTGCCAGCAGCTTAGGGACCGGGGATGGCTACACCTTC,CASSLGTGDGYTF,TRBV11-2,many,TRBJ1-2,.
TGTGCCAGCGGACAACTAATGAACACTGAAGCTTTCTTT,CASGQLMNTEAFF,TRBV6-6,few,TRBJ1-1,.
TGTGCCAGCAGCCCCATTGGAAGCGACGAGCAGTACTTC,CASSPIGSDEQYF,TRBV5-4,few,TRBJ2-7,.
TGTGCCAGCAGCCGCCCCGGGGGCGGATCGACTGAAGCTTTCTTT,CASSRPGGGSTEAFF,TRBV5-5,.,TRBJ1-1,.
TGTGCCATCAGCCCAGGCGGGGGATCAGATACGCAGTATTTT,CAISPGGGSDTQYF,TRBV10-3,few,TRBJ2-3,TRBD2
TGTGCCAGCAGTAGCGGGGAGCCCCCTTACAATGAGCAGTTCTTC,CASSSGEPPYNEQFF,TRBV27,few,TRBJ2-1,TRBD2
TGTGCCAGCATCCCGGCAGGGGCGTACACTGAAGCTTTCTTT,CASIPAGAYTEAFF,TRBV7-9,.,TRBJ1-1,.
TGTGCCAGCAGCAGCCGGGACTGGTCCAAGGAGCAGTTCTTC,CASSSRDWSKEQFF,TRBV7-2,many,TRBJ2-1,.
TGCGCCAGCACATATTCATTCCGGGACAGGGGGCCTGGGGCCAACGTCCTGACTTTC,CASTYSFRDRGPGANVLTF,TRBV5-1,few,TRBJ2-6,TRBD1
TGCAGTGCTAGACCCTCCGGATATAACCGGGGGACTGAAGCTTTCTTT,CSARPSGYNRGTEAFF,TRBV20-1,once,TRBJ1-1,.
TGCAGTGCGCCTGGACGTCGACTGTTTAACACAGATACGCAGTATTTT,CSAPGRRLFNTDTQYF,TRBV20-1,.,TRBJ2-3,.
TGCGCCAGCAGCCCCACCGGGGGTACCCAAGAGACCCAGTACTTC,CASSPTGGTQETQYF,TRBV5-1,.,TRBJ2-5,.
TGCGCCAGCAGCCCACCAGGACAGGACACCGGGGAGCTGTTTTTT,CASSPPGQDTGELFF,TRBV4-1,.,TRBJ2-2,TRBD1
TGTGCCTGGAGTGCGGGGGTGGGACCCTATGGCTACACCTTC,CAWSAGVGPYGYTF,TRBV30,.,TRBJ1-2,.
TGTGCCAGCAGCTTAGGCTACAGGCCCTACGAGCAGTACTTC,CASSLGYRPYEQYF,TRBV13,many,TRBJ2-7,.
TGTGCCAGCAGACCACCCTCAGGAGAGCAGTTCTTC,CASRPPSGEQFF,TRBV6-2/TRBV6-3,many,TRBJ2-1,.
TGCAGTGCTAGCCAACAGGGAAAGTTAAGGATCGAGCAGTACTTC,CSASQQGKLRIEQYF,TRBV20-1,.,TRBJ2-7,.
TGTGCCAGCGGGACAGGGATCTGGAATGAGCAGTTCTTC,CASGTGIWNEQFF,TRBV6-4,.,TRBJ2-1,TRBD1
TGTGCCAGCAGCAAACTAGGATCCTACGAGCAGTACTTC,CASSKLGSYEQYF,TRBV7-2,few,TRBJ2-7,.
TGCGCCAGCAGCCGACTAGCCGCCTCGAACACCGGGGAGCTGTTTTTT,CASSRLAASNTGELFF,TRBV5-1,.,TRBJ2-2,TRBD2
TGCGCCAGCAGCTTGGGGCAGGTGCTCGGTTCACCCCTCCACTTT,CASSLGQVLGSPLHF,TRBV5-1,few,TRBJ1-6,.
TGTGCCAGCAGCTTAACGGCCGGGCATCATGAGCAGTTCTTC,CASSLTAGHHEQFF,TRBV5-6,few,TRBJ2-1,.
TGTGCCAGCAGTTACGGGACAGCCACAGATACGCAGTATTTT,CASSYGTATDTQYF,TRBV6-2/TRBV6-3,few,TRBJ2-3,TRBD1
TGTGCCAGCAGCATTCTGGACAGGGTTATCCACGAGCAGTACTTC,CASSILDRVIHEQYF,TRBV7-2,few,TRBJ2-7,TRBD1
TGTGCCAGCACCCGGCAGGGACTAGCGGGGGGGCGGGAGCAGTTCTTC,CASTRQGLAGGREQFF,TRBV27,.,TRBJ2-1,TRBD2
TGTGCCAGCACCATCCAAAGCCACAATGAGCAGTTCTTC,CASTIQSHNEQFF,TRBV28,few,TRBJ2-1,.
TGTGCCAGCAGCCCCGCCCCGGCCCGGGCATTCTTT,CASSPAPARAFF,TRBV7-2,.,TRBJ1-1,.
TGTGCCAGCAGCCACGGGACTTCCAACACAGATACGCAGTATTTT,CASSHGTSNTDTQYF,TRBV11-2,.,TRBJ2-3,.
TGTGCCAGCAACCAGGAGGGGAGGGACTATGGCTACACCTTC,CASNQEGRDYGYTF,TRBV6-6,.,TRBJ1-2,.
TGTGCCAGCAGCTTAGGAGAGTGGGCAAATGAGCAGTTCTTC,CASSLGEWANEQFF,TRBV7-2,.,TRBJ2-1,.
TGTGCCAGCAGCCAAGATCCCGGGTCGAATGAGCAGTTCTTC,CASSQDPGSNEQFF,TRBV4-2,few,TRBJ2-1,.
TGTGCCAGCTCACCGGTTATGTCAGGGGGCACTGAAGCTTTCTTT,CASSPVMSGGTEAFF,TRBV18,few,TRBJ1-1,TRBD1
TGTGCCAGCAGGGGGGGAGGCGATGAGCAGTTCTTC,CASRGGGDEQFF,TRBV12-3/TRBV12-4,.,TRBJ2-1,.
TGTGCCAGCAGCCCTCATCCGGGGACGGCCACTGAAGCTTTCTTT,CASSPHPGTATEAFF,TRBV7-9,.,TRBJ1-1,.
TGTGCCAGCAGCACGTACCCCCGGGACAGACACTACGAGCAGTACTTC,CASSTYPRDRHYEQYF,TRBV7-2,few,TRBJ2-7,TRBD1
TGTGCCAGCAGTTTTGGGGGCTCCTCGCAGTATTTT,CASSFGGSSQYF,TRBV12-3/TRBV12-4,.,TRBJ2-3,.
TGTGCCAGCAGCTCTACTAGCGGGGGTACTCAAGAGACCCAGTACTTC,CASSSTSGGTQETQYF,TRBV13,.,TRBJ2-5,TRBD2
TGTGCCAGCAGCTTAGGGCAGTCGCTTCGGGAAAAACTGTTTTTT,CASSLGQSLREKLFF,TRBV7-2,many,TRBJ1-4,.
TGCAGTGCTAGAGCTAATACCGCAGGGCGGAGGTACAATGAGCAGTTCTTC,CSARANTAGRRYNEQFF,TRBV20-1,few,TRBJ2-1,.
TGCGCCAGCAGCCGATCGGACAGTAAAGCAGATACGCAGTATTTT,CASSRSDSKADTQYF,TRBV5-1,.,TRBJ2-3,.
TGTGCCAGCAACGAGGGGCAAGAGACCCAGTACTTC,CASNEGQETQYF,TRBV7-9,few,TRBJ2-5,.
TGTGCCAGCAGCTTATTTACAGGATTGAGTGAGCAGTTCTTC,CASSLFTGLSEQFF,TRBV7-6,few,TRBJ2-1,.
TGTGCCAGCAGCCCACGTCAGACAGGGGGCTACAATGAGCAGTTCTTC,CASSPRQTGGYNEQFF,TRBV7-3,few,TRBJ2-1,TRBD1
TGTGCCATCAGGGGCTCGCGGACCGCTAGCACAGATACGCAGTATTTT,CAIRGSRTASTDTQYF,TRBV10-3,many,TRBJ2-3,.
TGTGCCAGCAGTGAAACCCCTTGGGACAGAAACTGGGATGGCTACACCTTC,CASSETPWDRNWDGYTF,TRBV2,.,TRBJ1-2,TRBD1